This TCR beta chain stems from a study of blood T cell repertoires in COVID-19. On the study more broadly: From the United States, Italy and Spain came samples of acute and convalescent COVID-19.

The table came from immunoSEQ multiplex PCR; TCRdb's copy has only in-frame clones and leaves some out. The sample includes around 100,000 clones, 70% to 85% of them seen just once. Germline V gives CDR1 ENHRY, CDR2 SYGVKD. The CDR3 spans 17 residues. Germline trimming cut 4 bases from V and 5 bases from J; bases unmatched to any gene: 11. The sequencing input was peripheral blood. V and J are TRBV10-3 and TRBJ1-1, with 12 bases that match TRBD1. The TCR sequence derives from a man between 65 and 80 years old with active or convalescent COVID-19. The CDR3 protein is CAISVSVPGQGATEAFF. CDR3 bases: TGTGCCATCAGTGTCTCCGTCCCGGGACAGGGGGCAACTGAAGCTTTCTTT.